This TCR beta chain was identified in a study of technical replicates of blood from several donors. Per the germline V gene, CDR1 is MDHEN and CDR2 is SYDVKM. V dropped 6 bases and J dropped 3 bases, with 23 bases sitting between them. The CDR3 runs 17 residues. The assay was immunoSEQ multiplex PCR, and TCRdb's table has in-frame clones only and misses some. The data hold under 45,000 clones, with about 96% observed a single time. Sequencing used T cells isolated from PBMCs. The source is a human donor in good health. The rearrangement links TRBV28 to TRBJ2-5, with a weak D call TRBD1 (6 bases). The CDR3 DNA is TGTGCCAGCAGCTCTCGTCGGGTACAGGGAGTAGAAGAGACCCAGTACTTC. Protein sequence: CASSSRRVQGVEETQYF. The variable domain in full, completed from reference TRBV28 and TRBJ2-5, reads DVKVTQSSRYLVKRTGEKVFLECVQDMDHENMFWYRQDPGLGLRLIYFSYDVKMKEKGDIPEGYSVSREKKERFSLILESASTNQTSMYLCASSSRRVQGVEETQYFGPGTRLLVL.